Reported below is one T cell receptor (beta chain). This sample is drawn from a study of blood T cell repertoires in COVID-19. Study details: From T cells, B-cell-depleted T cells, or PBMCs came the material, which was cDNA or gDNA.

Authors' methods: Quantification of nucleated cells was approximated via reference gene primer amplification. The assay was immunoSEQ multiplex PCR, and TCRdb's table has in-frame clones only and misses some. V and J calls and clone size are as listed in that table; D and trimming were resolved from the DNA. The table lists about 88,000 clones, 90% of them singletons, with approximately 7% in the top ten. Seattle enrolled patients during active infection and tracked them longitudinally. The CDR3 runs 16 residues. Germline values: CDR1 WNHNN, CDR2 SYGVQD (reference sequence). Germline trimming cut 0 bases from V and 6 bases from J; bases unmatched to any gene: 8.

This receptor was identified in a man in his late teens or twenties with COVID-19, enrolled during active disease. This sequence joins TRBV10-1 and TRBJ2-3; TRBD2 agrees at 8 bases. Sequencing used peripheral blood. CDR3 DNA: TGCGCCAGCAGTGAGTCACCGGGACTAGGGGAGGATACGCAGTATTTT. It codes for CASSESPGLGEDTQYF.